Listed below are T cell receptor beta chains from one sample, sequenced in a study of post-analysis software for immune sequencing data. TCRdb reanalysed the PCR reads using MiXCR and keeps one entry per CDR3 protein. Of 350,000 to 450,000 distinct CDR3 sequences listed, less than 40% were seen once; the top ten hold under 15%. The sample taken for sequencing was blood. The receptors shown here come from a girl between 5 and 17 years old with multiple sclerosis. Each CDR3 is given with its conserved first and last residue. The order of the fields is clone size, V gene, D gene, J gene, CDR3 protein, CDR3 DNA. D genes are given only for firm matches. The size field is filled for only some rows; it gives once, few, many or a size class.

clone size: NA
V gene: TRBV12-3/TRBV12-4
D gene: NA
J gene: TRBJ2-2
CDR3 protein: CASSLKLTGRAGELFF
CDR3 DNA: TGTGCCAGCAGTTTAAAACTGACAGGGAGGGCCGGGGAGCTGTTTTTT

clone size: NA
V gene: TRBV20-1
D gene: NA
J gene: TRBJ2-3
CDR3 protein: CSAPLDTQYF
CDR3 DNA: TGCAGTGCCCCCCTGGATACGCAGTATTTT

clone size: NA
V gene: TRBV5-8
D gene: TRBD2
J gene: TRBJ2-5
CDR3 protein: CASSVGASGGAWETQYF
CDR3 DNA: TGTGCCAGCAGTGTTGGGGCTAGCGGGGGAGCGTGGGAGACCCAGTACTTC

clone size: NA
V gene: TRBV3-1
D gene: TRBD2
J gene: TRBJ2-1
CDR3 protein: CAGSQVGLAGDEQFF
CDR3 DNA: TGTGCCGGCAGCCAAGTAGGGCTAGCGGGCGATGAGCAGTTCTTC

clone size: NA
V gene: TRBV5-1
D gene: NA
J gene: TRBJ1-6
CDR3 protein: CASSFGADNSPLHF
CDR3 DNA: TGCGCCAGCAGCTTTGGCGCAGATAATTCACCCCTCCACTTT

clone size: NA
V gene: TRBV7-9
D gene: NA
J gene: TRBJ1-1
CDR3 protein: CASRRGGEAAFF
CDR3 DNA: TGTGCCAGCAGGAGGGGGGGAGAGGCAGCTTTCTTT

clone size: NA
V gene: TRBV12-3/TRBV12-4
D gene: NA
J gene: TRBJ1-2
CDR3 protein: CASSFLEGAHRGGYTF
CDR3 DNA: TGTGCCAGCAGTTTTTTGGAAGGGGCCCACCGTGGTGGCTACACCTTC

clone size: NA
V gene: TRBV21-1
D gene: NA
J gene: TRBJ2-4
CDR3 protein: CASSKEGNIQYF
CDR3 DNA: TGTGCCAGCAGCAAAGAGGGAAACATTCAGTACTTC

clone size: NA
V gene: TRBV4-2
D gene: TRBD2
J gene: TRBJ2-1
CDR3 protein: CASSQDPSGGNEQFF
CDR3 DNA: TGTGCCAGCAGCCAAGATCCTAGCGGAGGGAATGAGCAGTTCTTC

clone size: NA
V gene: TRBV9
D gene: TRBD1
J gene: TRBJ1-6
CDR3 protein: CASSRGGTVVNSPLHF
CDR3 DNA: TGTGCCAGCAGCAGAGGGGGCACGGTGGTAAATTCACCCCTCCACTTT

clone size: NA
V gene: TRBV12-3/TRBV12-4
D gene: NA
J gene: TRBJ1-2
CDR3 protein: CASSLVTNYDYTF
CDR3 DNA: TGTGCCAGCAGTTTAGTCACGAACTATGACTACACCTTC

clone size: few
V gene: TRBV28
D gene: NA
J gene: TRBJ1-2
CDR3 protein: CASTGSLYGYTF
CDR3 DNA: TGTGCCAGCACGGGATCCCTCTATGGCTACACCTTC

clone size: few
V gene: TRBV5-1
D gene: NA
J gene: TRBJ2-7
CDR3 protein: CASSLGRGPYEQYF
CDR3 DNA: TGTGCCAGCAGTTTAGGCAGGGGTCCCTACGAGCAGTACTTC

clone size: few
V gene: TRBV5-1
D gene: NA
J gene: TRBJ2-7
CDR3 protein: CASSLEGHLYEQYF
CDR3 DNA: TGCGCCAGCAGCTTGGAGGGGCACCTTTACGAGCAGTACTTC

clone size: NA
V gene: TRBV6-2/TRBV6-3
D gene: NA
J gene: TRBJ1-5
CDR3 protein: CAGRENWDNQPQHF
CDR3 DNA: TGTGCCGGCAGAGAGAATTGGGACAATCAGCCCCAGCATTTT

clone size: few
V gene: TRBV7-3
D gene: TRBD1
J gene: TRBJ2-7
CDR3 protein: CASSLTGGQVKDEQYF
CDR3 DNA: TGTGCCAGCAGCTTAACGGGGGGACAGGTAAAGGACGAGCAGTACTTC

clone size: once
V gene: TRBV12-3/TRBV12-4
D gene: TRBD1
J gene: TRBJ1-6
CDR3 protein: CASSGDRQNSPLHF
CDR3 DNA: TGTGCCAGCAGCGGGGACAGACAGAATTCACCCCTCCACTTT

clone size: few
V gene: TRBV3-1
D gene: NA
J gene: TRBJ2-3
CDR3 protein: CASSRRTKTRTDTQYF
CDR3 DNA: TGTGCCAGCAGCCGTCGAACGAAAACCCGCACAGATACGCAGTATTTT

clone size: NA
V gene: TRBV6-5
D gene: TRBD2
J gene: TRBJ2-1
CDR3 protein: CASSYSVAGEAYNEQFF
CDR3 DNA: TGTGCCAGCAGTTACTCCGTGGCGGGGGAGGCCTACAATGAGCAGTTCTTC

clone size: NA
V gene: TRBV2
D gene: TRBD2
J gene: TRBJ2-1
CDR3 protein: CASSARGGYNEQFF
CDR3 DNA: TGTGCCAGCAGTGCGCGGGGGGGCTACAATGAGCAGTTCTTC

clone size: NA
V gene: TRBV6-2/TRBV6-3
D gene: NA
J gene: TRBJ1-5
CDR3 protein: CASSRVFSNQPQHF
CDR3 DNA: TGTGCCAGCAGCAGGGTTTTTAGCAATCAGCCCCAGCATTTT

clone size: NA
V gene: TRBV5-1
D gene: NA
J gene: TRBJ1-2
CDR3 protein: CASSQEGRYGYTF
CDR3 DNA: TGCGCCAGCAGTCAAGAGGGGAGGTATGGCTACACCTTC

clone size: NA
V gene: TRBV7-2
D gene: NA
J gene: TRBJ2-5
CDR3 protein: CASSLGFLQPGETQYF
CDR3 DNA: TGTGCCAGCAGCTTAGGATTCCTCCAGCCTGGGGAGACCCAGTACTTC

clone size: NA
V gene: TRBV5-6
D gene: TRBD1
J gene: TRBJ1-5
CDR3 protein: CTSSAGTGEDSNQPQHF
CDR3 DNA: TGTACCAGCAGCGCCGGGACAGGGGAAGATAGCAATCAGCCCCAGCATTTT

clone size: NA
V gene: TRBV6-2/TRBV6-3
D gene: NA
J gene: TRBJ1-1
CDR3 protein: CASRTGGALMNTEAFF
CDR3 DNA: TGTGCCAGCAGAACGGGGGGGGCACTAATGAACACTGAAGCTTTCTTT

clone size: NA
V gene: TRBV20-1
D gene: NA
J gene: TRBJ1-6
CDR3 protein: CSAREREYHSPLHF
CDR3 DNA: TGCAGTGCTAGAGAGAGGGAGTATCATTCACCCCTCCACTTT

clone size: few
V gene: TRBV28
D gene: NA
J gene: TRBJ2-2
CDR3 protein: CASLSPNTGELFF
CDR3 DNA: TGTGCCAGCCTTTCCCCGAACACCGGGGAGCTGTTTTTT